What follows is one TCR beta chain and its context. CDR3 length: 14 residues. Germline V lookup: CDR1 SNHLY, CDR2 FYNNEI. The V end was cut by 6 bases, the J end by 0 bases, with 11 bases between. The data were obtained in a study of blood T cell repertoires in COVID-19. Background on the study: Nucleic acid was either cDNA or gDNA, and it came from T cells, B-cell-depleted T cells, or PBMCs.

Produced via immunoSEQ multiplex PCR; TCRdb's table is partial and in-frame only. This table has 150,000 to 200,000 clones, 80% to 95% appearing once. Sequencing input: peripheral blood. The TCR was taken from a man aged 50-60 years with acute or convalescent COVID-19. The gene calls are TRBV2 and TRBJ1-1, with D tentatively TRBD1 (5 bases). CDR3 loop: CASRVDIMNTEAFF. The CDR3 DNA reads TGTGCCAGCAGGGTGGACATCATGAACACTGAAGCTTTCTTT.